This TCR beta chain was recorded in a study of blood T cell repertoires in COVID-19. Germline V gene lookup returns CDR1 LGHNA and CDR2 YSLEER. V lost 6 bases and J lost 8, with 13 bases in between. This CDR3 has 13 amino acids. Assay: immunoSEQ multiplex PCR; the TCRdb copy retains only in-frame clones and omits some. The sample contains around 76,000 clones, approximately 89% of which appear only once. Sample: peripheral blood. The TCR originated in a human donor in a cohort sampled during active COVID-19. V is TRBV4-3 and J is TRBJ1-4; perhaps TRBD1 as D (5 bases). The CDR3 bases are TGCGCCAGCAGTCCCAGGGTGTTCGAAAAACTGTTTTTT. It encodes CASSPRVFEKLFF.